The table lists the clone carrying this T cell receptor (beta chain) with a few counts. Healthy bone marrow donors made up the donors. The record originates from a study of cytomegalovirus exposure and HLA in healthy donors. Study background: In an earlier analysis, approximately 120 million unique TCR beta sequences were found from some 180 million T cells.

Both 60 Vbeta primers and 13 Jbeta primers went into the PCR. Repertoires were generated with immunoSEQ multiplex PCR, while TCRdb's copy carries only in-frame clones and drops some. The sample has 85,000 to 110,000 clones, 60% to 85% seen once. Sample: PBMCs. The clonotype was recovered from a man aged 50-59 years in good health and CMV-seropositive.

The CDR3 coding sequence is TGTGCCAGCAGCTTGCAGGGGGCTTATGGCACAGATACGCAGTATTTT. Its translation: CASSLQGAYGTDTQYF. V usage is TRBV7-3 and J usage is TRBJ2-3; TRBD1 agrees at 8 bases. This CDR3 has 16 residues. V trimming: 3 bases; J trimming: 1 base; junction bases outside the gene matches: 6. Per the germline V gene, CDR1 is SGHTA and CDR2 is FQGTGA.